This T cell receptor beta chain was found in a study of T cell responses to AZD1222 COVID-19 vaccine. Germline values: CDR1 KGHSH, CDR2 LQKENI. This CDR3 contains 14 residues. V gave up 6 bases and J gave up 3 bases, with 13 bases separating them. Only in-frame clones appear in the TCRdb table, and some are missing; sequencing was by immunoSEQ multiplex PCR. The sample includes around 84,000 clones, 87% of them seen just once. The J gene is TRBJ2-3, the V gene TRBV18, with D tentatively TRBD2 (6 bases). The sequence was obtained from an adult in good health. Sequences were derived from peripheral blood, sampled on day 0 of AZD1222 vaccination. The CDR3 protein is CASSGVRETDTQYF. CDR3 coding DNA: TGTGCCAGCTCGGGGGTTCGGGAGACAGATACGCAGTATTTT.